Below, 5 T cell receptor beta chains from the same sample are listed, as sequenced in a study of glioma-infiltrating T cells after dendritic cell vaccination. The repertoire was sequenced with immunoSEQ multiplex PCR; TCRdb's copy has only in-frame clones and lacks some. This sample has tens of thousands of clones; over 80% occur once, and the top ten carry 5.5% to 8%. Indicated time point: after dendritic cell vaccination, including at tumor progression/relapse. Material: blood, obtained after dendritic cell vaccination. The receptors were gathered from a human donor with glioblastoma.

The gene calls are TRBV6-5 and TRBJ2-7; no clear D. The CDR3 is 13 residues long. CDR1 is MNHEY and CDR2 is SVGAGI in the germline V gene. Trimming removed 5 bases at V and 4 bases at J, with 12 bases between. In nucleotides, the CDR3 is TGTGCCAGCAGTGAATCTTTCGGGTACGAGCAGTACTTC. This encodes CASSESFGYEQYF.

This clone was seen only once. The V call is TRBV6-5, the J call TRBJ2-7; the D gene is possibly TRBD1 (5 bases). Germline values: CDR1 MNHEY, CDR2 SVGAGI. V was trimmed by 8 bases and J by 6 bases, leaving 11 bases between them. The CDR3 totals 11 residues. CDR3 sequence: CASSSGPEQYF. CDR3 nucleotides: TGTGCCAGCTCCTCAGGGCCCGAGCAGTACTTC.

The V call is TRBV6-6, the J call TRBJ2-1; D remains ambiguous. The CDR3 has 13 amino acids. Trimming cost V 2 bases and J 9 bases, with 11 bases left between them. Germline values: CDR1 MNHNY, CDR2 SVGAGI (reference sequence). The CDR3 DNA is TGTGCCAGCAGTTACGAGTTCCTCACTGAGCAGTTCTTC. It specifies CASSYEFLTEQFF.

The J gene is TRBJ1-2, the V gene TRBV2; D possibly corresponds to TRBD1 (6 bases). The CDR3 sequence is 14 residues long. CDR1 is SNHLY and CDR2 is FYNNEI in the germline V gene. Trimming pared 8 bases from V and 7 bases from J, leaving 20 bases between. The CDR3 sequence: CASRQPGDISGYTF. The CDR3, as DNA: TGTGCCAGCCGCCAACCAGGGGACATCTCTGGCTACACCTTC.

V is TRBV25-1 and J is TRBJ2-7, with D perhaps matching TRBD1 (6 bases). The CDR3 covers 16 residues. Germline-derived CDR1 and CDR2 are MGHDK and SYGVNS. The V gene lost 2 bases and the J gene lost 3 bases, with 17 bases spanning the gap. In nucleotides, the CDR3 is TGTGCCAGCAGTGAAGTGGGGCAGGGGTCCCTCTACGAGCAGTACTTC. Its protein product is CASSEVGQGSLYEQYF.